These 20 T cell receptor beta chains came from one sample sequenced in a study of blood T cells in healthy people across ages. A second about 6 to 12 cycle PCR used barcoded and J-beta primers. From the 5' RACE reads, TCRdb called clonotypes with MiXCR, one entry per CDR3 protein. Of just over 1 million distinct CDR3 sequences listed, less than 50% are singletons. Sequencing was performed on blood. These receptors came from a woman aged 60-75 years in good health.

V gene TRBV29-1 combines with J gene TRBJ1-1, with 9 bases lining up with TRBD1. The junction had 4 bases not matched to a gene; V was cut back by 8 bases and J by 0 bases. The germline gives CDR1 SQVTM, CDR2 ANQGSEA. This CDR3 is 13 amino acids long. Written as DNA, the CDR3 is TGCAGCATCAGACAGGGGGTGAACACTGAAGCTTTCTTT. This sequence encodes CSIRQGVNTEAFF.

This clonotype was observed a few times. This rearrangement joins TRBV20-1 to TRBJ2-5; D is uncertain. The CDR3 spans 13 residues. The V gene lost 3 bases and the J gene lost 4 bases, with 12 bases spanning the gap. Per germline, CDR1 DFQATT and CDR2 SNEGSKA (reference sequence). This CDR3 is CSASPSVGETQYF. The DNA for the CDR3 is TGCAGTGCTAGTCCCTCGGTAGGAGAGACCCAGTACTTC.

The chain uses TRBV2 and TRBJ2-3; 11 bases are shared with TRBD2. The CDR3 is made up of 15 amino acids. Germline CDR1 and CDR2: SNHLY and FYNNEI. V was pared by 7 bases and J by 1 base, with 4 bases of the junction left unmatched. CDR3 in amino acids: CASTLAGGGTDTQYF. CDR3 bases: TGTGCCAGCACCTTAGCGGGAGGGGGCACAGATACGCAGTATTTT.

This clonotype came up once. This chain joins TRBV6-1 and TRBJ2-7; D possibly corresponds to TRBD1 (5 bases). Matching the DNA end better, TRBJ2-5 makes the J call doubtful. The CDR3 totals 15 residues. Per germline, CDR1 MNHNS and CDR2 SASEGT. The CDR3 sequence: CASSGLQGGVETQYF. CDR3 coding DNA: TGTGCCAGCAGTGGGTTGCAGGGTGGTGTGGAGACCCAGTACTTC.

As for this clonotype: Since no conserved phenylalanine or tryptophan closes the CDR3, a read error is the likely cause. CDR3 bases: TGTGCCAGCAGCAGGCGAGGGGGATCCTACAATGAGCAGTTCTTG. This sequence encodes CASSRRGGSYNEQFL. This chain joins TRBV7-3 and TRBJ2-1; D possibly corresponds to TRBD1 (6 bases). CDR3 length equals 15 residues. Between the trimmed V and J ends, which lost 5 bases and 1 base, there was a span of 12 bases. CDR1 and CDR2 from the germline V gene are SGHTA and FQGTGA.

The J gene is TRBJ1-1, the V gene TRBV5-1; D possibly corresponds to TRBD1 (5 bases). This CDR3 is built from 14 residues. V dropped 0 bases and J dropped 1 base, with 7 bases sitting between them. Germline CDR1 SGHRS, CDR2 YFSETQ. The CDR3 bases are TGCGCCAGCAGCTTGGGACAGAAGAACACTGAAGCTTTCTTT. Protein product: CASSLGQKNTEAFF.

The chain couples TRBV7-9 to TRBJ2-1; 7 bases agree with TRBD2. The CDR3 contains 15 residues. With V trimmed by 5 bases and J by 9 bases, 13 bases remained unmatched. Germline values: CDR1 SEHNR, CDR2 FQNEAQ (reference sequence). The CDR3 sequence is CASSPFGGREPEQFF. As DNA, the CDR3 is TGTGCCAGCAGCCCCTTCGGTGGGCGGGAGCCTGAGCAGTTCTTC.

This clonotype was recorded a few times. CDR3: CASSSGGGPGDTQYF. As DNA, the CDR3 is TGCGCCAGCAGCTCAGGGGGAGGGCCTGGAGATACGCAGTATTTT. This chain uses TRBV5-1 with TRBJ2-3; either TRBD1 or TRBD2 may fit D (7 bases each). This CDR3 comprises 15 residues. Trimming took off 3 bases at V and 5 bases at J, with 16 bases between the two ends. From germline, CDR1 is SGHRS and CDR2 YFSETQ.

The rearrangement uses TRBV28 and TRBJ2-7; D perhaps matches TRBD2 (6 bases). V was clipped by 6 bases and J by 3 bases, with 21 bases between them. CDR1 and CDR2 from the germline V gene are MDHEN and SYDVKM. This CDR3 has 16 amino acids. The CDR3 DNA is TGTGCCAGCAGGGGCCCGGGACTTTCTATCCACTACGAGCAGTACTTC. Encoded protein: CASRGPGLSIHYEQYF. The whole variable domain, remainder taken from reference TRBV28 and TRBJ2-7, is DVKVTQSSRYLVKRTGEKVFLECVQDMDHENMFWYRQDPGLGLRLIYFSYDVKMKEKGDIPEGYSVSREKKERFSLILESASTNQTSMYLCASRGPGLSIHYEQYFGPGTRLTVT.

The chain uses TRBV12-3 or TRBV12-4 and TRBJ1-1; tentative D call: TRBD1 (5 bases). The CDR3 spans 14 residues. V was shortened by 3 bases and J by 0 bases, with 8 bases between the two germline ends. The DNA of the CDR3 is TGTGCCAGCAGTTTTGACAGCATGAACACTGAAGCTTTCTTT. This encodes CASSFDSMNTEAFF.

This chain links TRBV29-1 with TRBJ2-1; D possibly corresponds to TRBD1 (6 bases). CDR3 length equals 14 residues. Germline assignment: CDR1 SQVTM and CDR2 ANQGSEA. Trimming took 8 bases from V and 3 from J, leaving 17 bases between them. CDR3: CSIKGDTYYNEQFF. CDR3 DNA: TGCAGCATCAAAGGGGACACCTACTACAATGAGCAGTTCTTC.

V and J are TRBV11-1 and TRBJ2-1; 9 nucleotides match TRBD1. The CDR3 length is 14 residues. Trimming removed 6 bases from V and 6 bases from J; junction bases left unmatched: 6. The V gene's germline CDR1 is SGHAT and CDR2 FQDESV (reference sequence). The CDR3 sequence is CASRQGTGRNEQFF. The CDR3 DNA sequence: TGTGCCAGCAGACAAGGGACAGGGCGCAATGAGCAGTTCTTC.

The DNA of the CDR3 is TGTGCCAGCAGGCGGACAGGGGACGGCTCCTACGAGCAGTACTTC. It codes for CASRRTGDGSYEQYF. This chain links TRBV6-2 or TRBV6-3 with TRBJ2-7, with 9 positions matching TRBD1. Germline assignment: CDR1 MNHEY and CDR2 SVGEGT. The CDR3 extends over 15 amino acids. Unmatched junction bases numbered 6, after V lost 6 bases and J lost 0 bases.

V gene TRBV28 combines with J gene TRBJ2-3, with 10 bases that match TRBD1. This CDR3 has 18 residues. CDR1 is MDHEN, CDR2 SYDVKM, per germline. J was trimmed by 0 bases and V by 7 bases; bases with no gene match: 13. CDR3 coding DNA: TGTGCCAGCATTCCTCCGGGACAGGGGCCCTATAGCACAGATACGCAGTATTTT. Protein product: CASIPPGQGPYSTDTQYF.

The CDR3 region is CASTLSPVTSTDTQYF. The CDR3 bases are TGCGCCAGCACCTTAAGCCCCGTCACAAGCACAGATACGCAGTATTTT. V gene TRBV4-1 combines with J gene TRBJ2-3; D remains unclear. The CDR3 covers 16 residues. V shed 7 bases and J shed 0 bases, with 17 bases lying between them. Germline assignment: CDR1 MGHRA and CDR2 YSYEKL.

The genes are TRBV10-1 and TRBJ2-1; TRBD2 agrees at 8 bases. From germline, CDR1 is WNHNN and CDR2 SYGVQD (reference sequence). The CDR3 runs 14 residues. The J segment lost 6 bases and the V segment lost 5 bases, leaving 6 bases of the junction unmatched. The CDR3 DNA sequence: TGCGCCAGCAGTATTAGCGGGACCGGCAATGAGCAGTTCTTC. Amino acids: CASSISGTGNEQFF.

The rearrangement links TRBV30 to TRBJ1-2; possible D gene TRBD1, 6 bases. The V and J ends lost 2 bases and 4 bases respectively, with 14 bases between them. Germline values: CDR1 GTSNPN, CDR2 SVGIG (reference sequence). The CDR3 extends over 14 amino acids. The chain's CDR3 is CAWSTQDSVYGYTF. The CDR3 coding sequence is TGTGCCTGGAGTACCCAGGACAGCGTCTATGGCTACACCTTC.

This clonotype showed up just a few times. V gene TRBV3-1 combines with J gene TRBJ2-3; no clear D gene. Germline loops: CDR1 LGHDT, CDR2 YNNKEL (reference sequence). This CDR3 has 20 amino acids. The ends were cut back, 0 bases at V and 3 bases at J, with 25 bases in the middle. The CDR3 loop is CASSQETKVKAPGWTDTQYF. The CDR3 nucleotides are TGTGCCAGCAGCCAAGAAACGAAAGTCAAGGCACCCGGATGGACAGATACGCAGTATTTT.

This clonotype has just a few counts. This sequence joins TRBV4-1 and TRBJ2-3; a weak D match, TRBD1 (6 bases). The CDR3 contains 16 residues. Germline loops: CDR1 MGHRA, CDR2 YSYEKL. The V gene lost 4 bases and the J gene lost 1 base, with 15 bases spanning the gap. The CDR3 DNA reads TGCGCCAGCAGCCTGCGGACAGCTTTGGGCACAGATACGCAGTATTTT. It yields the protein CASSLRTALGTDTQYF.

This clonotype was counted only a few times. This chain joins TRBV14 and TRBJ1-1; the D is unclear. Per germline, CDR1 SGHDN and CDR2 FVKESK. There are 15 residues in the CDR3. V lost 4 bases and J lost 1, with 13 bases in between. The CDR3 sequence: CASSLGRTPNTEAFF. The CDR3 DNA reads TGTGCCAGCAGCCTCGGGCGTACACCGAACACTGAAGCTTTCTTT.